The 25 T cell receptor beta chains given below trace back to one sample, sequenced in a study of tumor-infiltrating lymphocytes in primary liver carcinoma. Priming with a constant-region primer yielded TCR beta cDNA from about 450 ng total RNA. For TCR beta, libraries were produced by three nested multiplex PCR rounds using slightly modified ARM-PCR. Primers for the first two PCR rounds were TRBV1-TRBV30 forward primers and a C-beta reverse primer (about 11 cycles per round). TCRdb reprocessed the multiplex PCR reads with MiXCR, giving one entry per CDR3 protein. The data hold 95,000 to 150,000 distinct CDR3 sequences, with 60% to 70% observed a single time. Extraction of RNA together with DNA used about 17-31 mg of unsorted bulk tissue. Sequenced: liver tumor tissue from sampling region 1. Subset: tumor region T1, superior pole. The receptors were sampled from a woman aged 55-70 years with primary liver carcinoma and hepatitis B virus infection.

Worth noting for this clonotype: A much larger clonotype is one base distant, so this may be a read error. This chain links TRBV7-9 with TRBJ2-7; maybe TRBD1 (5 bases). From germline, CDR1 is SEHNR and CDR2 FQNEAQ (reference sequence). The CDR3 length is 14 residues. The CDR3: CARSLAGSRNEQYF. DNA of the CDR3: TGTGCCAGGAGCTTAGCAGGGTCGAGGAACGAGCAGTACTTC.

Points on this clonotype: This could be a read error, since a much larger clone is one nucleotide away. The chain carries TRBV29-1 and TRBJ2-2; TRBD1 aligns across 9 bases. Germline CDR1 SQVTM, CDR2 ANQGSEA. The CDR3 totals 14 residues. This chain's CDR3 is CSAPGQGNTGKLFF. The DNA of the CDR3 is TGCAGCGCACCGGGACAGGGAAACACCGGGAAGCTGTTTTTT.

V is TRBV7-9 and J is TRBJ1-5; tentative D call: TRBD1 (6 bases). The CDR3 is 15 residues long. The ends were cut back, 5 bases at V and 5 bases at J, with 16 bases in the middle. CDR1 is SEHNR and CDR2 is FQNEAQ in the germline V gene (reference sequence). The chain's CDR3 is CASSLVEQGHQPQHF. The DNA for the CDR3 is TGTGCCAGCAGCCTAGTGGAACAGGGTCATCAGCCCCAGCATTTT.

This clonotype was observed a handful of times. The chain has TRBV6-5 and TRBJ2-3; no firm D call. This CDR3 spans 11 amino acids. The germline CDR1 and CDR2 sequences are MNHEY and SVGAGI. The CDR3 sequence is CASHCGDTQYF. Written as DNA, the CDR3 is TGTGCTAGCCATTGTGGAGATACGCAGTATTTT.

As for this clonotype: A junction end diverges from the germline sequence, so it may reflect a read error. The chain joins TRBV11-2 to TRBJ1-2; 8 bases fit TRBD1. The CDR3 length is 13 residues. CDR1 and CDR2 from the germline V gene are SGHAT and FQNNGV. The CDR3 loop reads CARSSQGDYGHTF. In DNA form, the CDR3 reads TGTGCCAGGAGCTCACAGGGGGATTATGGCCACACCTTC.

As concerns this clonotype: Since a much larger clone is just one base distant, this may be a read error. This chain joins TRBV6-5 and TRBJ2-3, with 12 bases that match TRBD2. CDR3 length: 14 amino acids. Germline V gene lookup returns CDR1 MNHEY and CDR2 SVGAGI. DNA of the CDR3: TGTACCCCGGGGGCTAGCGGGAGGGCGGGTACGCAGTATTTT. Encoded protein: CTPGASGRAGTQYF.

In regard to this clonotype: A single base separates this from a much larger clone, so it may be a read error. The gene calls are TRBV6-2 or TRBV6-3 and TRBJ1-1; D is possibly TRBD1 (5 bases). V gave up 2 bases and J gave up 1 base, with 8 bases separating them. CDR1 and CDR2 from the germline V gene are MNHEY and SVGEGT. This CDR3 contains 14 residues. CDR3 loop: CASSYLGGNTEAFF. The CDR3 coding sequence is TGTGCCAGCAGTTACCTGGGGGGGAACACTGAAGCTTTCTTT.

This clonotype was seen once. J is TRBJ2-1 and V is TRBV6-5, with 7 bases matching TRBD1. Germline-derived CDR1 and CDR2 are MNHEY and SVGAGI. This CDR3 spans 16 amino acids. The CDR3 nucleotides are TGTGTCAGTAGTTACCAAAAGACAGGGACCTACAATGAGCAGTTCTTC. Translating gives CVSSYQKTGTYNEQFF.

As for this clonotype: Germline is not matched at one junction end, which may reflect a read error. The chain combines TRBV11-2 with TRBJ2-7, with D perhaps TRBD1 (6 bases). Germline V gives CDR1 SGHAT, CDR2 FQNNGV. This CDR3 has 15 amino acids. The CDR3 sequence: CASSYGGRAADEQYF. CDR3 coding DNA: TGTGCCAGCAGTTATGGGGGCAGGGCGGCCGACGAGCAGTATTTC.

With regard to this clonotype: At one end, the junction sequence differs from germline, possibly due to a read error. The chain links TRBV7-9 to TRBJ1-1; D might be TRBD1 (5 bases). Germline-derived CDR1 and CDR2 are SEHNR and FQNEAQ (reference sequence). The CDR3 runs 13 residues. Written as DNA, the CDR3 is TGTGCCAGCAGCTTACAGCAGGACACTGTAGCTTTCTTT. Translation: CASSLQQDTVAFF.

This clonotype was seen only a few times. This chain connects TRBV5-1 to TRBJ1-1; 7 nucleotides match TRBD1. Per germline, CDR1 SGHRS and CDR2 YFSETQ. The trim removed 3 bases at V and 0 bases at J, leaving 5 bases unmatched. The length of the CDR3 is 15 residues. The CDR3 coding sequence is TGCGCCAGCAGCTATGGGACAGCTATGAACACTGAAGCTTTCTTT. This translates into CASSYGTAMNTEAFF.

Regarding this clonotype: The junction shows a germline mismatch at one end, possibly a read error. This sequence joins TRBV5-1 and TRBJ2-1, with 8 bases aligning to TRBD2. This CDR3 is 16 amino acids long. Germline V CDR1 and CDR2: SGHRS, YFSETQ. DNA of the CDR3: TGCGTCAGCAGCTTGAGGGGGGCGGGAGGCCTCGATGAGCAGTTCTTC. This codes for CVSSLRGAGGLDEQFF.

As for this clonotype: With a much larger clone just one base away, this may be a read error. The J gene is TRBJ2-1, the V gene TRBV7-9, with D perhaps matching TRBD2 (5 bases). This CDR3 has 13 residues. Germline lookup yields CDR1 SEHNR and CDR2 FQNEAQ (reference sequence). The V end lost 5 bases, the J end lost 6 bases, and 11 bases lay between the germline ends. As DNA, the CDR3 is TGTGCCAGCAGCAACATACGGGGCAATGAGCAGTTCTTC. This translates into CASSNIRGNEQFF.

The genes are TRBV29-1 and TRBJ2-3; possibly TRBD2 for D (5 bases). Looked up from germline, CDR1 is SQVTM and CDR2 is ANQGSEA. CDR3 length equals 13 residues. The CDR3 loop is CNIGTSGADTQYF. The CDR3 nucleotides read TGCAACATTGGAACTAGTGGGGCAGATACGCAGTATTTT.

For the CDR3, the DNA is TGTGCCAGTAACTATGGATACGAGCAGTACTTC. Amino acid sequence: CASNYGYEQYF. This chain joins TRBV11-3 and TRBJ2-7; no clear D gene. Trimming stripped 9 bases from V and 4 bases from J, with 10 bases between. The germline CDR1 and CDR2 sequences are SGHNT and YENEEA. The CDR3 extends over 11 amino acids.

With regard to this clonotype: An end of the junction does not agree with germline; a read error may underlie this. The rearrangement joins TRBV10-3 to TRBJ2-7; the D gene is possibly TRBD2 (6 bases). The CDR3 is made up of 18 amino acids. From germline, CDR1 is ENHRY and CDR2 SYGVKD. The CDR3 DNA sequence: TGCGCCATCAGTGAGTCAGGGTCCACGGGGGTTATTATTCGCGAGCAGTACTTC. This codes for CAISESGSTGVIIREQYF.

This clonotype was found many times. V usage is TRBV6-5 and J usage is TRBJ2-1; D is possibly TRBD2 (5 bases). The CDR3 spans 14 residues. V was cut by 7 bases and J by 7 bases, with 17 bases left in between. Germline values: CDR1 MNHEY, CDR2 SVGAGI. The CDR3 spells CASTIGPRGNEQFF. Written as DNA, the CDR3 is TGTGCCAGCACCATCGGACCTCGGGGAAATGAGCAGTTCTTC.

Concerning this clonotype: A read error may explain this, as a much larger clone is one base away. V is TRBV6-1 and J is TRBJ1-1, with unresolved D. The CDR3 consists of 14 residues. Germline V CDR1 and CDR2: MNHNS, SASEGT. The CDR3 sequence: CASSEFYMNTEASF. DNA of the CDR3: TGTGCCAGCAGTGAATTCTACATGAACACTGAAGCTTCCTTT.

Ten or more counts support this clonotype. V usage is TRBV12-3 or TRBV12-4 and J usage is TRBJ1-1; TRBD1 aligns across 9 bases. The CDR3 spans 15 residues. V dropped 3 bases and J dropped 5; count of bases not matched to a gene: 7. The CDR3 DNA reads TGTGCCAGCAGTTTCCGGACAGGGGCGGTAACTGAAGCTTTCTTT. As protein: CASSFRTGAVTEAFF.

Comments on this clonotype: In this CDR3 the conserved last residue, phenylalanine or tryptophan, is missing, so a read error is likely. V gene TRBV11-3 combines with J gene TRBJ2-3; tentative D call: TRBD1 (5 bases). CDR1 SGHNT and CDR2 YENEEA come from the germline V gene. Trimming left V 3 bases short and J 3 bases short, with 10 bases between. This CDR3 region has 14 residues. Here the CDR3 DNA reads TGTGCCAGCAGCTTTCGGACAAGAACAGATACGCAGTATTAT. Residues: CASSFRTRTDTQYY.

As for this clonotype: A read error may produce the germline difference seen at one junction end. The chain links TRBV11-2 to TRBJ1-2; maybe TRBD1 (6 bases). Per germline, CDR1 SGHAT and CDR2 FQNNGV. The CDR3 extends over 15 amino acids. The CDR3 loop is CPSSLDPGGRYGYTF. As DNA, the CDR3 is TGTCCCAGCAGCTTAGACCCCGGGGGGCGATATGGCTACACCTTC.

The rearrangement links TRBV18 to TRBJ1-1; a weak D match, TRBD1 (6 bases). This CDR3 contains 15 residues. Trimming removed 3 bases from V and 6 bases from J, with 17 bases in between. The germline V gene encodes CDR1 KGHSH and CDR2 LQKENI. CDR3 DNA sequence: TGTGCCAGCTCACCCAGCGGGGGGGCTAGGGCTGAAGCTTTCTTT. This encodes CASSPSGGARAEAFF.

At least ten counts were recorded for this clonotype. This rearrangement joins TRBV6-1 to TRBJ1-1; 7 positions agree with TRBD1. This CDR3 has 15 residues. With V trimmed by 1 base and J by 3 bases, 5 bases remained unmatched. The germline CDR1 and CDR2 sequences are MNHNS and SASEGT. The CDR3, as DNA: TGTGCCAGCAGTGAAGAGGGGGCTGGATACACTGAAGCTTTCTTT. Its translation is CASSEEGAGYTEAFF.

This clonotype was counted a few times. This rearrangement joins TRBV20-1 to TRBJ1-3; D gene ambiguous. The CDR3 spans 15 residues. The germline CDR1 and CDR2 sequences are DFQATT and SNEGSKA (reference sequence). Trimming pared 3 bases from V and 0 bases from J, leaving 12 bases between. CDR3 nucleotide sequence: TGCAGTGCTAGCTCCGGACTGATCTCTGGAAACACCATATATTTT. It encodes CSASSGLISGNTIYF.

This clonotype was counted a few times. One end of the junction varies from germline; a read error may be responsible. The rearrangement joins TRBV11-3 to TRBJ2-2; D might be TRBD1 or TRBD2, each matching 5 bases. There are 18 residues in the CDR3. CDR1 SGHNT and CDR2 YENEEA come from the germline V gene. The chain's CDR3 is CANRTRVRDRTNTGELFF. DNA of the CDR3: TGTGCCAACAGAACCAGGGTTAGGGACCGAACGAACACCGGGGAACTGTTTTTT. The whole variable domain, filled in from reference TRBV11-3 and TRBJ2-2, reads EAGVVQSPRYKIIEKKQPVAFWCNPISGHNTLYWYLQNLGQGPELLIRYENEEAVDDSQLPKDRFSAERLKGVDSTLKIQPAELGDSAVYLCANRTRVRDRTNTGELFFGEGSRLTVL.